A selection of T cell receptor beta chains follows, all from one sample in a study of T cells in Graves' hyperthyroidism and ophthalmopathy. TCRdb called the multiplex PCR reads again in MiXCR, with one record for every CDR3 protein. Of hundreds of thousands of distinct CDR3 sequences in the sample, roughly 14% are singletons; the top ten hold more than 4.5%. The sequencing sample was made of blood. The receptors originated from a woman between 25 and 40 years old with Graves' hyperthyroidism that later progressed to Graves' ophthalmopathy. Both conserved end residues are part of each CDR3. The D gene is left open where the match is weak. Size is omitted from some rows. Given values are once, few, many or a class for expanded clones.

cdr3_nt,cdr3_aa,clone_size,j_call,d_call,v_call
TGTGCCAGCAGTTTGGTCAAGAATGAGCAGTTCTTC,CASSLVKNEQFF,NA,TRBJ2-1,NA,TRBV27
TGTGCCAGCAGCGGACAGGGGTTCGACACCGGGGAGCTGTTTTTT,CASSGQGFDTGELFF,NA,TRBJ2-2,TRBD1,TRBV9
TGTGCCAGCAGCCCTTTGACCGGGACAGGGGTCGGCGAGCAGTACTTC,CASSPLTGTGVGEQYF,many,TRBJ2-7,TRBD1,TRBV12-3/TRBV12-4
TGTGCCAGCAGTTTAAGCGGTCTAGTCGTTTACAATGAGCAGTTCTTC,CASSLSGLVVYNEQFF,NA,TRBJ2-1,NA,TRBV27
TGTGCCAGCAGTTTAGTCGGGGGCGACACTGAAGCTTTGTTT,CASSLVGGDTEALF,NA,TRBJ1-1,NA,TRBV28
TGCAGTGCTAGAGTGACTAGCGGGGGTACCAATGAGCAGTTCTTC,CSARVTSGGTNEQFF,many,TRBJ2-1,TRBD2,TRBV20-1
TGTGTCAGCAGCTTGGCAGGAAACTACGAGCAGTACTTC,CVSSLAGNYEQYF,NA,TRBJ2-7,NA,TRBV5-4
TGTGCCAGTAGTATTTGGGTGGCTCCTTCCACTGAAGCTTTCTTT,CASSIWVAPSTEAFF,NA,TRBJ1-1,NA,TRBV19
TGTGCCAGTAGAGGGACAGAGAACACCATATATTTT,CASRGTENTIYF,once,TRBJ1-3,TRBD1,TRBV19
TGTGCCAGTAGTATTCGATCAGGGGCGGACTATGGCTACACCTTC,CASSIRSGADYGYTF,few,TRBJ1-2,NA,TRBV19
TGCAGTGCTCGAGGTACTGAGACAACTAATGAAAAACTGTTTTTT,CSARGTETTNEKLFF,NA,TRBJ1-4,NA,TRBV20-1
TGTGCCAGCAGGACAGGGGATAGCAATCAGCCCCAGCATTTT,CASRTGDSNQPQHF,many,TRBJ1-5,TRBD1,TRBV2
TGTGCCAGCAGTTTCGGGACTAGCGGGAGGGCCTCGCATACGCAGTATTTT,CASSFGTSGRASHTQYF,NA,TRBJ2-3,TRBD2,TRBV27
TGTGCCAGCAGTTTATTCCCCCTTACTAGCGGGATAACCTACGAGCAGTACTTC,CASSLFPLTSGITYEQYF,many,TRBJ2-7,TRBD2,TRBV28
TGTGCCAGTAGTATCACGGGACAGGGAGACTCCTACAATGAGCAGTTCTTC,CASSITGQGDSYNEQFF,few,TRBJ2-1,TRBD1,TRBV19
TGTGCCAGCAGCCTAAGACAGTCCGGCGGAAACACCATATATTTT,CASSLRQSGGNTIYF,many,TRBJ1-3,NA,TRBV11-3
TGTGCCAGCAGTTTCCCCAAAAACATTCAGTACTTC,CASSFPKNIQYF,few,TRBJ2-4,NA,TRBV28
TGTGCCAGCTCGACCGGGACAGGGACGAATGAGCAGTTCTTC,CASSTGTGTNEQFF,many,TRBJ2-1,TRBD1,TRBV18
TGTGCCTGGAGTGAAACGGGACAGGGAGATCAGCCCCAGCATTTT,CAWSETGQGDQPQHF,many,TRBJ1-5,TRBD1,TRBV30
TGCGCCAGCAGCCCAGGACTAGCGGGATTCCAAGCGACCCAGTACTTC,CASSPGLAGFQATQYF,NA,TRBJ2-5,TRBD2,TRBV5-1
TGTGCCAGCAGTGAGCCCAGGGTAGACACTGAAGCTTTCTTT,CASSEPRVDTEAFF,many,TRBJ1-1,NA,TRBV2
TGTGCCAGCAGGATTGGGGAGGAGGTCCCAGATACGCAGTATTTT,CASRIGEEVPDTQYF,many,TRBJ2-3,NA,TRBV7-9
TGTGCCAGCAGTGAGGGGAATGACAGGATCTCTCGGAGCGAGCAGTACTTC,CASSEGNDRISRSEQYF,many,TRBJ2-7,NA,TRBV6-1
TGCAGTGCTAGTAGGGGGGTTGATGGCAATCAGCCCCAGCATTTT,CSASRGVDGNQPQHF,NA,TRBJ1-5,NA,TRBV20-1
TGTGCCGGCAGCTTACTTTCGACTAGGACTACCGATAGCTCCTACAATGAGCAGTTCTTC,CAGSLLSTRTTDSSYNEQFF,NA,TRBJ2-1,NA,TRBV11-2
TGCAGTGCTAGAATCGATAGTGGACAGGCTCGCAACGAGCAGTACTTC,CSARIDSGQARNEQYF,many,TRBJ2-7,TRBD1,TRBV20-1
TGTGCCAGCAGCTACGGGACTAGCGGACCCCACAATGAGCAGTTCTTC,CASSYGTSGPHNEQFF,few,TRBJ2-1,TRBD2,TRBV7-6
TGTGCCAGCTCACCAGGCGGACAGGGCGCTGAAGCTTTCTTT,CASSPGGQGAEAFF,many,TRBJ1-1,TRBD1,TRBV18
TGCGCCAGCAGCCGAGACTACAATGAGCAGTTCTTC,CASSRDYNEQFF,many,TRBJ2-1,NA,TRBV5-1
TGCAGCGCCCTCCGGCAATCCGAGCAGTACTTC,CSALRQSEQYF,few,TRBJ2-7,NA,TRBV29-1
TGTGCCTGGGGAGGACAAAGTCTGCGCACTGAAGCTTTCTTT,CAWGGQSLRTEAFF,many,TRBJ1-1,NA,TRBV30
TGTGCCAGTAGTATAGAGGGGACTAGCGGGGCGAGCTCCTACAATGAGCAGTTCTTC,CASSIEGTSGASSYNEQFF,NA,TRBJ2-1,TRBD2,TRBV19
TGTGCCAGCAGTCCTCCTTGGCGAGCGGGAGGGAGCGCAGATACGCAGTATTTT,CASSPPWRAGGSADTQYF,once,TRBJ2-3,TRBD2,TRBV27
TGTGCCAGCAGCTTAACAGGGGGTTGGACAGATACGCAGTATTTT,CASSLTGGWTDTQYF,NA,TRBJ2-3,NA,TRBV7-3
TGTGCCAGCAGTTACTCTGGCACAGGGGTTGAAAAACTGTTTTTT,CASSYSGTGVEKLFF,many,TRBJ1-4,TRBD1,TRBV6-5
TGCAGCGTTGACCCTGACTATGGCTACACCTTC,CSVDPDYGYTF,NA,TRBJ1-2,NA,TRBV29-1